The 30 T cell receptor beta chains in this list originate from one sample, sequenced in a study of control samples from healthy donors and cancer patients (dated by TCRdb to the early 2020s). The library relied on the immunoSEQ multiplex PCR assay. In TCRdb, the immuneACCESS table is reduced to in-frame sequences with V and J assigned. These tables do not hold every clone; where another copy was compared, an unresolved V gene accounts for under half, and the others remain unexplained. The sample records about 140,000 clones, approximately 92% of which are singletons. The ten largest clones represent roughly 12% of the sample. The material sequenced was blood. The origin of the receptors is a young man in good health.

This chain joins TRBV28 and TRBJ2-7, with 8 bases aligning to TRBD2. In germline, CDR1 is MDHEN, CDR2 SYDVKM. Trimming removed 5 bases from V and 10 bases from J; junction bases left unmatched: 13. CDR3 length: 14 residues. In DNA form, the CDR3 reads TGTGCCAGCAGTCGGGGGAGCGGGGGTAACCTACAGTACTTC. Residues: CASSRGSGGNLQYF.

In DNA form, the CDR3 reads TGTGCCAGCAGTTACAACTATGGCTACACCTTC. This translates into CASSYNYGYTF. V and J are TRBV6-2 or TRBV6-3 and TRBJ1-2; D not resolved. The CDR3 is made up of 11 amino acids. Germline values: CDR1 MNHEY, CDR2 SVGEGT. The ends were cut back, 2 bases at V and 2 bases at J, with 0 bases in the middle.

CDR3 in DNA: TGTGCCAGCAGCTTCAGAGGGATCGGGGAGCTGTTTTTT. This translates into CASSFRGIGELFF. V is TRBV11-1 and J is TRBJ2-2, with D perhaps TRBD2 (5 bases). The length of the CDR3 is 13 residues. Deletions cut 3 bases from V and 7 bases from J, with 9 bases between. The germline V gene has CDR1 SGHAT and CDR2 FQDESV (reference sequence).

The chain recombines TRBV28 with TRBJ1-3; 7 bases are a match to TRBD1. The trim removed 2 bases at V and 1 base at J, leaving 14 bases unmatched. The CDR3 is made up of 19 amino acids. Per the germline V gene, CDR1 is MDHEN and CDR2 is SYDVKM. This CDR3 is CASSLRKRDSLTSGNTIYF. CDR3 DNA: TGTGCCAGCAGTTTACGAAAAAGGGACAGTTTGACTTCTGGAAACACCATATATTTT.

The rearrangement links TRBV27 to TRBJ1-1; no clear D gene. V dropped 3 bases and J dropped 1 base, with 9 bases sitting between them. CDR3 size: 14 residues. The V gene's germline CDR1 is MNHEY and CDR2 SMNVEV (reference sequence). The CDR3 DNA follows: TGTGCCAGCAGTTTTCGGGCAGGGAACACTGAAGCTTTCTTT. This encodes CASSFRAGNTEAFF.

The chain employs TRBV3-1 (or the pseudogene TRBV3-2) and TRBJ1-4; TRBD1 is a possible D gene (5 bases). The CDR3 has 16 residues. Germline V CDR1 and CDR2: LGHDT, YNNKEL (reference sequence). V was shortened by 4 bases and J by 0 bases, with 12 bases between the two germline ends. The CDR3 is CASSLGTPTTNEKLFF. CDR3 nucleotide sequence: TGTGCCAGCAGCCTAGGGACGCCTACAACTAATGAAAAACTGTTTTTT.

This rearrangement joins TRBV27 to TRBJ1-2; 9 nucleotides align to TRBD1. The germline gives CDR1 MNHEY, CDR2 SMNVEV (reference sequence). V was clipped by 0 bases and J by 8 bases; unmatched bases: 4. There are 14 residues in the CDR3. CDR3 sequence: CASSLSGQGTGYTF. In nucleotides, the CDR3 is TGTGCCAGCAGTTTATCGGGACAGGGTACCGGCTACACCTTC.

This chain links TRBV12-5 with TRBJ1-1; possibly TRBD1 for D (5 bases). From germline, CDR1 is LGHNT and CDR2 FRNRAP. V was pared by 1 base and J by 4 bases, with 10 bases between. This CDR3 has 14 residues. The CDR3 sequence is CASGLEGRLTEAFF. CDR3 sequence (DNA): TGTGCTAGTGGTTTGGAGGGGCGCCTCACTGAAGCTTTCTTT.

The CDR3 is CATRQGRTSTDTQYF. The CDR3 nucleotides read TGTGCCACCAGGCAGGGAAGGACTAGCACAGATACGCAGTATTTT. V and J are TRBV11-2 and TRBJ2-3; D might be TRBD1 or TRBD2, each matching 5 bases. Trimming stripped 10 bases from V and 0 bases from J, with 17 bases between. The CDR3 length is 15 residues. Germline CDR1 SGHAT, CDR2 FQNNGV.

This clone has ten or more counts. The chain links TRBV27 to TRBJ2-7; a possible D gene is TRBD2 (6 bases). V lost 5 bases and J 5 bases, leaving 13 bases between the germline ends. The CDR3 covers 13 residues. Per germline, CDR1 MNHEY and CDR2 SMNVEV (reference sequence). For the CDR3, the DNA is TGTGCCAGCAGTCCACGACTAGTAAACGAGCAGTACTTC. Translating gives CASSPRLVNEQYF.

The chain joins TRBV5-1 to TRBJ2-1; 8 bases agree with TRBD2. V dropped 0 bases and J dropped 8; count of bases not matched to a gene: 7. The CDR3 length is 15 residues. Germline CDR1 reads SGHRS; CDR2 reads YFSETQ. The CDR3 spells CASSLASGSGYEQFF. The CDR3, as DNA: TGCGCCAGCAGCTTGGCGAGCGGGAGTGGCTATGAGCAGTTCTTC.

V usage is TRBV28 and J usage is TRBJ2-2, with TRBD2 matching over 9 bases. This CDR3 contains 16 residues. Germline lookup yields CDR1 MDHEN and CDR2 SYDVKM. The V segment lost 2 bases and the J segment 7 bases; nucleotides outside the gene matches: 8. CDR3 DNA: TGTGCCAGCAGTTTAATGCGCGGGAGGGCTGGCGGGGAGCTGTTTTTT. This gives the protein CASSLMRGRAGGELFF.

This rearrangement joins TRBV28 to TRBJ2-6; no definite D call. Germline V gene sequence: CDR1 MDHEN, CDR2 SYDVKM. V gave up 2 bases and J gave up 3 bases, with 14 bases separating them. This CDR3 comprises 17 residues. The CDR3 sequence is CASSLETILSGANVLTF. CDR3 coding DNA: TGTGCCAGCAGTTTAGAGACAATTCTTAGTGGGGCCAACGTCCTGACTTTC.

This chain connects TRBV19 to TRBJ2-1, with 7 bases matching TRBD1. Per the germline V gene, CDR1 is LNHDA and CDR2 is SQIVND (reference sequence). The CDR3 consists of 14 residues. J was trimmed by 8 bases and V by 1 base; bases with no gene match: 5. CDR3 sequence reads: CASSIGQGRDEQFF. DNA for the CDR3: TGTGCCAGTAGTATAGGACAGGGTAGGGATGAGCAGTTCTTC. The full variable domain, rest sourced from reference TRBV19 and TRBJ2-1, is DGGITQSPKYLFRKEGQNVTLSCEQNLNHDAMYWYRQDPGQGLRLIYYSQIVNDFQKGDIAEGYSVSREKKESFPLTVTSAQKNPTAFYLCASSIGQGRDEQFFGPGTRLTVL.

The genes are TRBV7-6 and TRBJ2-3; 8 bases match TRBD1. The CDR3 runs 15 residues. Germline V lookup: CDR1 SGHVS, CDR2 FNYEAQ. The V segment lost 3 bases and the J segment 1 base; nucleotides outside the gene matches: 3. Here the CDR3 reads CASSFGQGGTDTQYF. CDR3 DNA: TGTGCCAGCAGCTTCGGACAGGGAGGCACAGATACGCAGTATTTT.

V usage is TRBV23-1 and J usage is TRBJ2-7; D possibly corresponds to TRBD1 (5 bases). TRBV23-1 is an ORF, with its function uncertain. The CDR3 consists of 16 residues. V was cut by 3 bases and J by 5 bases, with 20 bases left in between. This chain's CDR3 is CASSQEEGHSVDEQYF. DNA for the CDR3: TGCGCCAGCAGTCAGGAAGAAGGACATTCAGTGGACGAGCAGTACTTC.

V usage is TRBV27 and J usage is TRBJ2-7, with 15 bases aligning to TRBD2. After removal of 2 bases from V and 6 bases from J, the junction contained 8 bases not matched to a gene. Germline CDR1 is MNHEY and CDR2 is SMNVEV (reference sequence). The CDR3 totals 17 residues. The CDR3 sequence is CASSLKGLAGGPSEQYF. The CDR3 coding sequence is TGTGCCAGCAGTTTAAAAGGACTAGCGGGAGGGCCCTCCGAGCAGTACTTC.

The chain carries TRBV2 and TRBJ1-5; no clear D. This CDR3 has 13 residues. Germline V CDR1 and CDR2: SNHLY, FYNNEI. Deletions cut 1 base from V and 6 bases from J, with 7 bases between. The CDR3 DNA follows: TGTGCCAGCAGTGAAGGAAGACTTCAGCCCCAGCATTTT. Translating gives CASSEGRLQPQHF.

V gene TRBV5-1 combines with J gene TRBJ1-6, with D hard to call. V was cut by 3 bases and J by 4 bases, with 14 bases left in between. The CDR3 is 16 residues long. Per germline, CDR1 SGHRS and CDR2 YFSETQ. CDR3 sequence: CASSSPDGAYNSPLHF. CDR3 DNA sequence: TGCGCCAGCAGCTCTCCCGACGGAGCGTATAATTCACCCCTCCACTTT.

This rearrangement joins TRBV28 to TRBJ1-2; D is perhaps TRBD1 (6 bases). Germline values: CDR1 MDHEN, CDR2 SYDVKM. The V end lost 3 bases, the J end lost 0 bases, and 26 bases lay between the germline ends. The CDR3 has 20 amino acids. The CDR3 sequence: CASSLGFNFGGTRTNYGYTF. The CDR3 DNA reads TGTGCCAGCAGTTTGGGGTTTAATTTCGGGGGCACACGTACTAACTATGGCTACACCTTC.

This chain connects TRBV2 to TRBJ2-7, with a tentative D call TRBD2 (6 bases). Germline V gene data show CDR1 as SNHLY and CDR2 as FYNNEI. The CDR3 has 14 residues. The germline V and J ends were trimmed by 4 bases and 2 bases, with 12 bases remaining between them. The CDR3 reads CASSVRRRAYEQYF. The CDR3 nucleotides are TGTGCCAGCAGTGTTAGGCGGAGGGCCTACGAGCAGTACTTC.

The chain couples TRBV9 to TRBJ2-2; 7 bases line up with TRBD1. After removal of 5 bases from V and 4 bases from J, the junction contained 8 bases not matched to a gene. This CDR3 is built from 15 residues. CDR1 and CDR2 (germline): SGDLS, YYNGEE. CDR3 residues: CASRRQGWGTGELFF. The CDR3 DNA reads TGTGCCAGCAGGAGACAGGGTTGGGGCACCGGGGAGCTGTTTTTT.

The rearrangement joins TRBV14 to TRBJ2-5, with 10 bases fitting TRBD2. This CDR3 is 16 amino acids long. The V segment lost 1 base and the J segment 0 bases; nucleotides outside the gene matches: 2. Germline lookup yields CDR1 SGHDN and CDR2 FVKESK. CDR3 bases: TGTGCCAGCAGCCAAGTACTAGCGGGAAACCAAGAGACCCAGTACTTC. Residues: CASSQVLAGNQETQYF. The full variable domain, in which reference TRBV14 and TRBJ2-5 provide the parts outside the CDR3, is EAGVTQFPSHSVIEKGQTVTLRCDPISGHDNLYWYRRVMGKEIKFLLHFVKESKQDESGMPNNRFLAERTGGTYSTLKVQPAELEDSGVYFCASSQVLAGNQETQYFGPGTRLLVL.

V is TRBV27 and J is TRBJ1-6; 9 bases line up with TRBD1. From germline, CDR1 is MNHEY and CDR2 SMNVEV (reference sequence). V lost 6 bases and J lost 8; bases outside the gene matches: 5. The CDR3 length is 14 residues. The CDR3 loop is CASRTGGWDSPLHF. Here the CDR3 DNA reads TGTGCCAGCAGGACAGGGGGGTGGGATTCACCCCTCCACTTT.

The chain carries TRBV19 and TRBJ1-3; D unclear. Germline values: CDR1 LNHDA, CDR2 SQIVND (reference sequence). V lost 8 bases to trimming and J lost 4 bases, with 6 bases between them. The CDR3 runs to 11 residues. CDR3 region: CASRLGNTIYF. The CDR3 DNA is TGTGCCAGTCGTTTGGGAAACACCATATATTTT.

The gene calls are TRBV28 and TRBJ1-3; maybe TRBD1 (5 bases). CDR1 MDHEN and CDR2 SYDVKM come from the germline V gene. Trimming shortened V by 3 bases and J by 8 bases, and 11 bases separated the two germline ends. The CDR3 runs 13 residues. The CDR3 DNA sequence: TGTGCCAGCAGTTTTTCGGGGCGATACACCATATATTTT. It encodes CASSFSGRYTIYF.

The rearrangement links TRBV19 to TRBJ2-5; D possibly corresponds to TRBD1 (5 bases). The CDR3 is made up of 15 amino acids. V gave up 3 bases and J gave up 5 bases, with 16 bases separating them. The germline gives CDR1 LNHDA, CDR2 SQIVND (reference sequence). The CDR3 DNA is TGTGCCAGTAGTATGTCAGGGCAAGCACGGGAGACCCAGTACTTC. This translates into CASSMSGQARETQYF.

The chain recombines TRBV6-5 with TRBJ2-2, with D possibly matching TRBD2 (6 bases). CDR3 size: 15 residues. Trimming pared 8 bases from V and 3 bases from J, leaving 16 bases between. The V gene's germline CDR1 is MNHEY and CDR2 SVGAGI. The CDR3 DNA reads TGTGCCAGCTCCCGGAGGGCCCGTTACACCGGGGAGCTGTTTTTT. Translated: CASSRRARYTGELFF.

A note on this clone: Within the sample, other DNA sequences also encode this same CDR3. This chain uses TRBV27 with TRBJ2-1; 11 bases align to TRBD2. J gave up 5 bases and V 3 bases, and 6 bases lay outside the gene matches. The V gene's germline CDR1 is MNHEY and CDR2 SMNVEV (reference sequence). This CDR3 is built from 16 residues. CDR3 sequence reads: CASSFLTSGRNNEQFF. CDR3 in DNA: TGTGCCAGCAGTTTTTTAACTAGCGGGAGAAACAATGAGCAGTTCTTC.

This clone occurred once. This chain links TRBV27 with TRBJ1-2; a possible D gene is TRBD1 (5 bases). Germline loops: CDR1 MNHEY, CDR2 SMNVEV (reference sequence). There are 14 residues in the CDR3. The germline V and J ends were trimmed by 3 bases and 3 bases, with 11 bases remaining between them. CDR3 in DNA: TGTGCCAGCAGTTTTACGGGGGGGGACTATGGCTACACCTTC. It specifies CASSFTGGDYGYTF.